The 17 T cell receptor beta chains given below trace back to one sample, sequenced in a study of blood T cells in healthy people across ages. The use of a sample-barcoded 5' primer and a J-beta primer mix characterized a second PCR of roughly 7 to 11 cycles. TCRdb re-analysed the 5' RACE reads in MiXCR, keeping a single row per CDR3 protein. The table records about 570,000 distinct CDR3 sequences, 27% of them present only once. Sequences were obtained from blood. Receptors were obtained from a woman in her 70s in good health.

The chain couples TRBV10-3 to TRBJ2-5, with 11 bases lining up with TRBD2. The J call may be wrong; the DNA end is better matched by TRBJ2-1. The CDR3 extends over 15 amino acids. CDR1 is ENHRY and CDR2 is SYGVKD in the germline V gene. The CDR3 sequence is CAISAPTSGENEQFF. The CDR3 nucleotides read TGTGCCATCAGTGCCCCGACTAGCGGGGAAAATGAGCAGTTCTTC.

This clonotype was counted only a few times. A much larger clone is a single base away; this may be a read error. The CDR3 sequence is CASSDGGSRRGGKQFF. The CDR3 DNA follows: TGTGCCAGCAGTGACGGAGGAAGCAGAAGGGGGGGAAAACAGTTTTTT. The rearrangement joins TRBV6-1 to TRBJ1-4, with a possible D match to TRBD1 (6 bases). The germline CDR1 and CDR2 sequences are MNHNS and SASEGT. The CDR3 consists of 16 residues.

This clonotype was detected only a few times. CDR3 DNA sequence: TGCAGTGCTAGAGATACAGGGGATACGCAGTATTTT. Translating gives CSARDTGDTQYF. This sequence joins TRBV20-1 and TRBJ2-3; D is perhaps TRBD1 (6 bases). The germline gives CDR1 DFQATT, CDR2 SNEGSKA (reference sequence). Deletions cut 0 bases from V and 6 bases from J, with 7 bases between. The length of the CDR3 is 12 residues.

The chain employs TRBV4-3 and TRBJ1-2, with D possibly TRBD1 on 5 matching bases. This CDR3 comprises 16 residues. Germline V gene data show CDR1 as LGHNA and CDR2 as YSLEER. The V end lost 0 bases, the J end lost 6 bases, and 17 bases lay between the germline ends. The CDR3, as DNA: TGCGCCAGCAGCCAAGATCGGGGCAGGGCCTCCCATGGCTACACCTTC. This sequence encodes CASSQDRGRASHGYTF.

This clonotype has a handful of counts. The chain couples TRBV7-8 to TRBJ2-3; D may be TRBD2 (5 bases). Trimming left V 1 base short and J 0 bases short, with 14 bases between. The CDR3 spans 17 residues. Germline CDR1 SGHVS, CDR2 FQNEAQ. The CDR3 sequence: CASSLGAGGTSTDTQYF. DNA for the CDR3: TGTGCCAGCAGCTTAGGGGCAGGAGGTACTAGCACAGATACGCAGTATTTT.

This rearrangement joins TRBV6-1 to TRBJ2-7, with D unclear. V dropped 6 bases and J dropped 3 bases, with 12 bases sitting between them. The length of the CDR3 is 13 residues. Germline V gene lookup returns CDR1 MNHNS and CDR2 SASEGT. CDR3 amino acids: CASSSGPFYEQYF. DNA for the CDR3: TGTGCCAGCAGCTCCGGACCTTTCTACGAGCAGTACTTC.

The sample holds a few counts of this clonotype. The rearrangement uses TRBV4-3 and TRBJ1-2; 10 bases fit TRBD1. V dropped 4 bases and J dropped 4; count of bases not matched to a gene: 6. The length of the CDR3 is 15 residues. CDR1 and CDR2 (germline): LGHNA, YSLEER. The CDR3 DNA follows: TGCGCCAGCAGCCGAGACAGGGGGCGAGGCTATGGCTACACCTTC. It specifies CASSRDRGRGYGYTF.

The CDR3, as DNA: TGCAGCGTTGAACGTTGGGGGAAAGAGACCCAGTACTTC. This sequence encodes CSVERWGKETQYF. The rearrangement links TRBV29-1 to TRBJ2-5; D assignment may be TRBD1 or TRBD2 (5 bases each). CDR1 and CDR2 (germline): SQVTM, ANQGSEA. V lost 2 bases, J lost 3 bases, and 10 bases lay in between. The CDR3 sequence is 13 residues long.

This clonotype was picked up a small number of times. The chain joins TRBV7-6 to TRBJ2-5; 9 nucleotides line up with TRBD1. From germline, CDR1 is SGHVS and CDR2 FNYEAQ. The trim removed 5 bases at V and 4 bases at J, leaving 8 bases unmatched. CDR3 length: 15 residues. The CDR3 nucleotides read TGTGCCAGCAGCAGTCGGGACAGGGAATCAGAGACCCAGTACTTC. Its translation: CASSSRDRESETQYF.

This clonotype was seen a handful of times. The chain joins TRBV7-2 to TRBJ2-1; the match to TRBD2 covers 7 bases. Near its end, the DNA agrees better with TRBJ2-5, so the J call may be wrong. Germline CDR1 SGHTA, CDR2 FQGNSA. The CDR3 has 14 residues. The CDR3 region is CASSSGRWEETQYF. DNA for the CDR3: TGTGCCAGCAGCTCCGGGAGGTGGGAGGAGACCCAGTACTTC.

This clonotype showed up just a few times. The CDR3 sequence is CASSSSGGPLGVDEQYF. The CDR3 coding sequence is TGTGCCAGCAGTTCGTCCGGGGGGCCATTAGGGGTGGACGAGCAGTACTTC. V gene TRBV28 combines with J gene TRBJ2-5, with a tentative D call TRBD2 (7 bases). TRBJ2-7 explains the end of the DNA better; the J call may be wrong. CDR1 is MDHEN, CDR2 SYDVKM, per germline. This CDR3 spans 17 amino acids.

This clonotype was seen more than once but under ten times. The CDR3 loop is CASSPGQGESNIQYF. In DNA, the CDR3 is TGTGCCAGCAGCCCAGGACAGGGAGAAAGTAACATTCAGTACTTC. V and J are TRBV7-3 and TRBJ2-4; 8 bases are a match to TRBD1. The germline gives CDR1 SGHTA, CDR2 FQGTGA. The CDR3 has 15 amino acids. Trimming cost V 5 bases and J 7 bases; bases outside gene matches: 10.

This clonotype was counted a few times. The genes are TRBV5-8 and TRBJ2-3; the D gene is possibly TRBD1 (7 bases). V was clipped by 0 bases and J by 5 bases, with 19 bases between them. Germline loops: CDR1 SGHTS, CDR2 YDEGEE. The CDR3 covers 17 residues. The CDR3 sequence is CASSLGDSLFGRDTQYF. The DNA of the CDR3 is TGTGCCAGCAGCTTGGGGGACAGTTTATTCGGGAGAGATACGCAGTATTTT.

This clonotype was seen a handful of times. The genes are TRBV5-6 and TRBJ2-5; the D gene could be TRBD1 or TRBD2 (5 bases each). The CDR3 is 17 residues long. Deletions cut 0 bases from V and 0 bases from J, with 15 bases between. CDR1 and CDR2 from the germline V gene are SGHDT and YYEEEE. The CDR3 region has the DNA TGTGCCAGCAGCTTGGTACGACGCAGGGAGTACCAAGAGACCCAGTACTTC. Translation gives CASSLVRRREYQETQYF.

This clonotype was counted a few times. CDR3 region: CASSQSWDRGEKLFF. The DNA for the CDR3 is TGTGCCAGCAGCCAATCGTGGGACAGGGGTGAAAAACTGTTTTTT. The rearrangement links TRBV4-2 to TRBJ1-4, with 10 bases fitting TRBD1. The CDR3 runs 15 residues. Germline assignment: CDR1 LGHNA and CDR2 YNFKEQ. V lost 2 bases and J lost 7; bases outside the gene matches: 4.

V usage is TRBV27 and J usage is TRBJ1-2; 9 bases fit TRBD1. Trimming took 6 bases from V and 8 from J; bases not matched to a gene: 4. The CDR3 sequence is 12 residues long. The germline V gene has CDR1 MNHEY and CDR2 SMNVEV (reference sequence). CDR3 sequence: CASRTGGQGYTF. For the CDR3, the DNA is TGTGCCAGCAGAACAGGGGGCCAGGGCTACACCTTC.

The V gene is TRBV6-2 or TRBV6-3, the J gene TRBJ1-4; D gene unclear. Germline assignment: CDR1 MNHEY and CDR2 SVGEGT. The CDR3 has 16 amino acids. The germline V and J ends were trimmed by 0 bases and 4 bases, with 12 bases remaining between them. CDR3 sequence: CASSYSGRYRNEKLFF. The DNA for the CDR3 is TGTGCCAGCAGTTACTCGGGTCGATACCGTAATGAAAAACTGTTTTTT.